This T cell receptor (beta chain) was profiled in a study of OX40 agonist ivuxolimab in advanced cancers. As for the study more broadly: The costimulatory receptor OX40 (CD134) was targeted by ivuxolimab, a fully human IgG2 agonistic monoclonal antibody. Prior anti-PD-1, anti-PD-L1 or anti-CTLA-4 therapy was permitted, and approximately 40% of dose-escalation patients had received checkpoint inhibitors. Among the roughly 52 dose-escalation patients, 19 had hepatocellular carcinoma, approximately 15 melanoma, 9 renal cell carcinoma and 9 head and neck cancer. In the dose-escalation cohort, approximately 80% of patients were male, and the mean age was roughly 56 years with a range of roughly 23 to 79. Intravenous ivuxolimab was administered to patients every 2 weeks at six dose levels: 0.01, 0.1, 0.3, 1.5, 3 and 10 mg/kg. The paper describes the monotherapy dose-escalation part (N = 52 patients) of the phase I trial of ivuxolimab. Partial responses occurred in three dose-escalation patients: two with cutaneous melanoma and one with hepatocellular carcinoma. Peripheral TCRbeta sequencing was intended to test whether TCR sequence diversity was altered and clonal T-cell expansion was caused by ivuxolimab. Study-wide findings and limitations: Which antigens the clonally expanded peripheral T cells were specific for was not determined. At doses of 0.1 to 3.0 mg/kg, clonal expansion of both CD4+ and CD8+ T cells in blood was seen between baseline and week 6. Low levels of normalized T-cell clonal expansion were also seen in some patients who did not respond. After ivuxolimab, expanded clones were on average more numerous among CD8+ T cells than among CD4+ T cells. In the 0.1-3.0 mg/kg groups, partial responders were among the patients with the lowest normalized peripheral clonal expansion, particularly in CD8+ T cells.

To sequence the TCRbeta CDR3 region, genomic DNA was isolated from the sorted cells. TCRbeta CDR3 regions were sequenced using the immunoSEQ Assay. This immuneACCESS table, as held by TCRdb, lists in-frame sequences with V and J called but not all clones. Of the missing ones, under half trace to an unresolved V gene in checked studies; the others have no known cause. This sample comprises roughly 62,000 clones, roughly 89% of them detected only once. Approximately 4.5% of the sample is in the top ten clones. In the germline V gene, CDR1 corresponds to MNHEY and CDR2 to SVGAGI. The germline ends are 7 bases apart after V is trimmed by 6 bases and J by 5 bases. Its CDR3 holds 12 amino acids, cysteine through phenylalanine. Just CDR3 DNA is preserved here, 36 bases in frame from base 1. Points on this clone: Its antigen target is currently unknown. Within one base of it there is no much larger clone, and no base qualities were kept.

The trial excluded patients who had a history of autoimmune disease or who were on systemic immunosuppression. Peripheral blood for TCR sequencing was drawn from every dose cohort at baseline, at cycle 4 day 1 and at cycle 7 day 1. The samples were taken from a phase I, first-in-human, multicenter, open-label dose-escalation trial of ivuxolimab. Adults with locally advanced or metastatic head and neck squamous cell, hepatocellular, melanoma or renal cell carcinoma were enrolled in the trial. Before TCR sequencing, CD4+ T cells and CD8+ T cells were sorted from peripheral blood as separate populations.

This sequence originates from an adult with an advanced solid tumor such as melanoma, head and neck, liver or kidney cancer. The rearrangement joined TRBV6-5 to TRBJ1-4; TRBD1 is a possible D gene, resting on 5 matching bases. The source material was CD4+ or CD8+ T cells sorted from blood, sampled in a trial of the OX40 agonist ivuxolimab. The nucleotide sequence reads TGTGCCAGCAGGGGGCAAAATGAAAAACTGTTTTTT. Its protein reads: CASRGQNEKLFF.